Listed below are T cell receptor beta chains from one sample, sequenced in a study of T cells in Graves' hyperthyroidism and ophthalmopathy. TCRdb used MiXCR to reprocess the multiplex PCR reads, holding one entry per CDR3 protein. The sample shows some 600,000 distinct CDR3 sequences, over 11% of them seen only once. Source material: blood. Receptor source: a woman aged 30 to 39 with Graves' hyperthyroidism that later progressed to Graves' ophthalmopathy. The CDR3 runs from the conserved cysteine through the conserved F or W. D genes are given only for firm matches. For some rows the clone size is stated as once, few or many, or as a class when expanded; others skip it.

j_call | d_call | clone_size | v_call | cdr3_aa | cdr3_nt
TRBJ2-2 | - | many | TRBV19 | CASSTWWGSGDVTGELFF | TGTGCCAGTAGTACCTGGTGGGGTTCGGGAGACGTCACCGGGGAGCTGTTTTTT
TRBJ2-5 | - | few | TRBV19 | CASSIAWGETQYF | TGTGCCAGTAGTATAGCGTGGGGGGAGACCCAGTACTTC
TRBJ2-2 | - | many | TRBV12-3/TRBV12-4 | CASSFGGGNTGELFF | TGTGCCAGCAGCTTTGGAGGTGGGAACACCGGGGAGCTGTTTTTT
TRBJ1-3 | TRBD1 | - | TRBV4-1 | CASSYAGTASGNTIYF | TGCGCCAGCAGCTATGCCGGGACAGCCTCTGGAAACACCATATATTTT
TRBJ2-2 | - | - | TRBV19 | CASSIAPGELFF | TGTGCCAGTAGTATAGCCCCCGGGGAGCTGTTTTTT
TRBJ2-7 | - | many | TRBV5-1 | CASSYEQYF | TGCGCCAGCAGCTACGAGCAGTACTTC
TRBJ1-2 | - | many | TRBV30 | CAWSGVPYGYTF | TGTGCCTGGAGTGGGGTACCCTATGGCTACACCTTC
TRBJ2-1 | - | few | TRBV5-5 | CASSLLSHYNEQFF | TGTGCCAGCAGCTTGCTTTCCCACTACAATGAGCAGTTCTTC
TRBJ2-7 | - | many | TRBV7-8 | CASSPLSYEQYF | TGTGCCAGCAGCCCTCTCTCCTACGAGCAGTACTTC
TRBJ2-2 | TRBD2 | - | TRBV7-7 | CASSKLAGEDVGELFF | TGTGCTAGCAGCAAACTAGCGGGAGAAGATGTCGGGGAGCTGTTTTTT
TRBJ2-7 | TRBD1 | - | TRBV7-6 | CASSLEVTGGFYEQYF | TGTGCCAGCAGCTTAGAAGTGACAGGGGGCTTCTACGAGCAGTACTTC
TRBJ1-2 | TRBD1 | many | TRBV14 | CASSADRGYGYTF | TGTGCCAGCAGCGCCGACAGGGGTTATGGCTACACCTTC
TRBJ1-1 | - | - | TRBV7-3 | CASSSGGPGAFF | TGTGCCAGCAGCTCGGGGGGGCCCGGAGCTTTCTTT
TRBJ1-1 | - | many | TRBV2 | CAGGRLGNTEAFF | TGTGCCGGGGGTCGACTGGGGAACACTGAAGCTTTCTTT
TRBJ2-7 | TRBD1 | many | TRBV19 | CASRPRGPYEQYF | TGTGCCAGTAGGCCCAGGGGGCCCTACGAGCAGTACTTC
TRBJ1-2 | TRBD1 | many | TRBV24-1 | CATSEPGQYGYTF | TGTGCCACCAGTGAGCCGGGACAGTATGGCTACACCTTC
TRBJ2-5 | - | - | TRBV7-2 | CASSFGQTYQETQYF | TGTGCCAGCAGTTTCGGACAGACGTACCAAGAGACCCAGTACTTC
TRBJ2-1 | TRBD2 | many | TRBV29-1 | CSVDTSGNEQFF | TGCAGCGTTGATACTAGCGGAAATGAGCAGTTCTTC
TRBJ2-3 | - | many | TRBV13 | CASSHREVQVTDTQYF | TGTGCCAGCAGCCATCGGGAAGTTCAGGTGACAGATACGCAGTATTTT
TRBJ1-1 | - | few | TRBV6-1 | CASNGGGSRLMNTEAFF | TGTGCCAGCAACGGAGGAGGGTCGCGACTGATGAACACTGAAGCTTTCTTT
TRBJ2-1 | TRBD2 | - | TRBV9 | CASSVVGLAGGSMSYTEQFF | TGTGCCAGCAGCGTAGTGGGACTAGCGGGAGGTTCAATGTCCTACACTGAGCAGTTCTTC
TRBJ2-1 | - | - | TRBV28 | CASNPGATYNEQFF | TGTGCCAGCAATCCGGGGGCCACCTACAATGAGCAGTTCTTC
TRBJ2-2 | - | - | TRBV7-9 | CASSPSGPTGELFF | TGTGCCAGCAGCCCCTCCGGACCCACCGGGGAGCTGTTTTTT
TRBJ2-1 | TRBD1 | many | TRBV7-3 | CASSQGLGTAEYNEQFF | TGTGCCAGCAGCCAGGGGCTGGGGACAGCGGAATACAATGAGCAGTTCTTC
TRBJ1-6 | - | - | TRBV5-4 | CASSLQGTGSPLHF | TGTGCCAGCAGCTTGCAGGGGACGGGTTCACCCCTCCACTTT
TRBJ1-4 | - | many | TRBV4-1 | CASSRPPQGGEKLFF | TGCGCCAGCAGCCGCCCTCCGCAGGGAGGCGAAAAACTGTTTTTT
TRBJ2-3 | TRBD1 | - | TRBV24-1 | CAISDSSGTGGRDTQYF | TGTGCCATCAGTGATTCAAGCGGGACAGGGGGCAGGGATACACAGTATTTT
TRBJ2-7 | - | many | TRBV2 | CASRRFGSYEQYF | TGTGCCAGCAGGAGATTCGGGTCCTACGAGCAGTACTTC
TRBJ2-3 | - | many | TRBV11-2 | CASSLAGLPTDTQYF | TGTGCCAGCAGCTTAGCAGGACTCCCCACAGATACGCAGTATTTT
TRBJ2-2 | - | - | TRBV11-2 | CASSLDGRTGLTGELFF | TGTGCCAGCAGCTTAGATGGTAGAACAGGGCTCACCGGGGAGCTGTTTTTT